This TCR beta chain was identified during a study of T-cell reconstitution after alpha-beta-depleted transplantation in children. It was with unique molecular identifiers that the TCRbeta library was prepared. TCRdb ran MiXCR on the PCR reads and lists one entry per CDR3 protein. The data show 500,000 or so distinct CDR3 sequences, with 30% to 35% seen just once and roughly 2.5% held by the top ten. The CDR3 extends over 16 amino acids. The germline V and J ends were trimmed by 3 bases and 6 bases, with 21 bases remaining between them. Germline CDR1 DFQATT, CDR2 SNEGSKA (reference sequence). The sample in question was PBMCs from the stem cell graft donor, obtained from the stem cell graft. The chain uses TRBV20-1 and TRBJ2-1, with D perhaps matching TRBD1 or TRBD2 (7 bases each). The receptor comes from a human donor who donated a stem cell graft to a child with aplastic anemia. As DNA, the CDR3 is TGCAGTGCTAGCCCACTTCAGGGGGGGGCGGGCAATGAGCAGTTCTTC. This codes for CSASPLQGGAGNEQFF.